One and the same sample provided the 7 T cell receptor beta chains below, sequenced in a study of cytomegalovirus exposure and HLA in healthy donors. Amplification used 60 Vbeta primers and 13 Jbeta primers. Sequenced by immunoSEQ multiplex PCR; TCRdb stores in-frame clones only, minus some. This sample has 150,000 or so clones, with more than 65% found just once. The sample taken for sequencing was PBMCs. These receptor sequences come from a man in his thirties or forties in good health and CMV-seronegative.

The chain couples TRBV30 to TRBJ1-1, with no clear D. V was clipped by 3 bases and J by 1 base, with 12 bases between them. This CDR3 region has 14 residues. CDR1 GTSNPN and CDR2 SVGIG come from the germline V gene (reference sequence). DNA for the CDR3: TGTGCCTGGAGCAGACGGGGAGGGAACACTGAAGCTTTCTTT. Its protein is CAWSRRGGNTEAFF. Combining the CDR3 with reference TRBV30 and TRBJ1-1 gives the whole variable domain SQTIHQWPATLVQPVGSPLSLECTVEGTSNPNLYWYRQAAGRGLQLLFYSVGIGQISSEVPQNLSASRPQDRQFILSSKKLLLSDSGFYLCAWSRRGGNTEAFFGQGTRLTVV.

This clone was seen a single time. The rearrangement links TRBV18 to TRBJ1-1; D uncertain. V shed 0 bases and J shed 1 base, with 18 bases lying between them. Germline V lookup: CDR1 KGHSH, CDR2 LQKENI. The CDR3 consists of 18 residues. The CDR3: CASSPPLRAAEGNTEAFF. The CDR3 coding sequence is TGTGCCAGCTCACCACCGCTCCGAGCAGCCGAGGGGAACACTGAAGCTTTCTTT.

The chain uses TRBV7-9 and TRBJ2-7; D not resolved. The ends were cut back, 5 bases at V and 4 bases at J, with 9 bases in the middle. Germline-derived CDR1 and CDR2 are SEHNR and FQNEAQ (reference sequence). The CDR3 totals 12 residues. The chain's CDR3 is CASSLEAYEQYF. CDR3 DNA sequence: TGTGCCAGCAGCCTTGAGGCTTACGAGCAGTACTTC.

This chain links TRBV5-6 with TRBJ2-1, with 7 bases matching TRBD1. V lost 1 base and J lost 0; bases outside the gene matches: 4. The germline V gene has CDR1 SGHDT and CDR2 YYEEEE. This CDR3 has 16 amino acids. The CDR3 sequence: CASSLSRGSSYNEQFF. The CDR3 DNA is TGTGCCAGCAGCTTGTCCAGGGGGAGCTCCTACAATGAGCAGTTCTTC.

This clone occurred once. This chain joins TRBV10-1 and TRBJ1-1; 7 nucleotides line up with TRBD1. After removal of 6 bases from V and 1 base from J, the junction contained 2 bases not matched to a gene. CDR3 size: 13 residues. Per germline, CDR1 WNHNN and CDR2 SYGVQD (reference sequence). DNA for the CDR3: TGCGCCAGCAGCGGGGACAGGAACACTGAAGCTTTCTTT. Translated, it gives CASSGDRNTEAFF.

The CDR3 loop is CASSRGTQGTGELFF. DNA of the CDR3: TGTGCCAGCAGTCGGGGGACCCAAGGCACCGGGGAGCTGTTTTTT. V is TRBV27 and J is TRBJ2-2, with a tentative D call TRBD2 (6 bases). Trimming pared 5 bases from V and 4 bases from J, leaving 14 bases between. Germline values: CDR1 MNHEY, CDR2 SMNVEV (reference sequence). The CDR3 is made up of 15 amino acids.

The chain couples TRBV28 to TRBJ2-1, with TRBD1 matching 9 bases. The CDR3 has 19 residues. The ends lost 2 bases at V and 8 bases at J; junction bases unmatched: 19. Germline CDR1 and CDR2: MDHEN and SYDVKM. CDR3 loop: CASSLGLPGTGSLSDEQFF. CDR3 DNA: TGTGCCAGCAGTTTAGGCTTACCCGGGACAGGGTCCCTTAGCGATGAGCAGTTCTTC.